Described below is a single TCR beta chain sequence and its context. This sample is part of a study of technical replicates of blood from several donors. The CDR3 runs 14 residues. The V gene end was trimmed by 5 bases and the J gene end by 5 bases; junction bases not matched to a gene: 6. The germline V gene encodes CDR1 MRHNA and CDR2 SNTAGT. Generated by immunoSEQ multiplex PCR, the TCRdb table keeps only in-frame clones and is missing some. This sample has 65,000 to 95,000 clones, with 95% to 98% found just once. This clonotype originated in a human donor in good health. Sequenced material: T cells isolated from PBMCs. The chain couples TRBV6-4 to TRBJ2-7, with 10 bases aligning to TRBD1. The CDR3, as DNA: TGTGCCAGCAGTCCGGGACAGGGGTCCCACGAGCAGTACTTC. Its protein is CASSPGQGSHEQYF.